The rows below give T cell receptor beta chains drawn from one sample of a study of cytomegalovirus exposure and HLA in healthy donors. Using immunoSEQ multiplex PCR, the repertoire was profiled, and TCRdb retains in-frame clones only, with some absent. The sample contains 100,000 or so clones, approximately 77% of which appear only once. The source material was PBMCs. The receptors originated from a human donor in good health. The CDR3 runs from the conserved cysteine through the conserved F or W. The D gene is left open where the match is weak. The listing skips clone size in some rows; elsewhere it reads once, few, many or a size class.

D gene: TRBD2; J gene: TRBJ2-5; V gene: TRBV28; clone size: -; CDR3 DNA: TGTGCCAGCAGTTTTATGGGGGAGGGCGGGGAGACCCAGTACTTC; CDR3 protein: CASSFMGEGGETQYF
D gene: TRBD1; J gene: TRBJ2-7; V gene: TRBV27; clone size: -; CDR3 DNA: TGTGCCAGCAGTTTCAGAACCGGGACAGGGAGGCGCGAGCAGTACTTC; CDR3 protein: CASSFRTGTGRREQYF
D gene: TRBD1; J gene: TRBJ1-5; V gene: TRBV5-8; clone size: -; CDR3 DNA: TGTGCCAGCAGCCCGGGGGACAGGGGGCTATCTAGGCCCCAGCATTTT; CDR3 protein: CASSPGDRGLSRPQHF
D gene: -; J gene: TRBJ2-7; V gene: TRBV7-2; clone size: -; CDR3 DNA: TGTGCCAGCCGGTCAGGCCCCTACGAGCAGTACTTC; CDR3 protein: CASRSGPYEQYF
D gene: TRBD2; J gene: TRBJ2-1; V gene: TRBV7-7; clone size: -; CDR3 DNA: TGTGCCAGCAGCTCGTTTCCTAGCGGGAGCTCCTACAATGAGCAGTTCTTC; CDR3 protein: CASSSFPSGSSYNEQFF
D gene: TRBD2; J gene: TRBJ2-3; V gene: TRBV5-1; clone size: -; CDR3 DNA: TGCGCCAGCACTAGCGGGGGCCCCCCAGATACGCAGTATTTT; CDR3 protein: CASTSGGPPDTQYF
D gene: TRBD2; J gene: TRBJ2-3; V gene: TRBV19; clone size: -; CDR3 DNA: TGTGCCAGTAGTGAGGGACTATTGACAGATACGCAGTATTTT; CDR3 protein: CASSEGLLTDTQYF
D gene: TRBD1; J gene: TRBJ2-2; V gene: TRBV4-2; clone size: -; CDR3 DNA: TGTGCCAGCAGCCAAGTTGGGACAGGGGGCAGCACCGGGGAGCTGTTTTTT; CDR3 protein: CASSQVGTGGSTGELFF
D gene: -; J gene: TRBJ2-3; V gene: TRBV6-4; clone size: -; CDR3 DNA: TGTGCCAGCAGTGACTCAGGGGGATTGGGAGATACGCAGTATTTT; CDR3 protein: CASSDSGGLGDTQYF
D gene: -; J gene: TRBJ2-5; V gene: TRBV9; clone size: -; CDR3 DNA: TGTGCCAGCAGCGGCGGACTAATTCAGGGAGAGACCCAGTACTTC; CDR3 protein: CASSGGLIQGETQYF
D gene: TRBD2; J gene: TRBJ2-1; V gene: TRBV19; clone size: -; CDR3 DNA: TGTGCCAGTAGTATGGCTAGCGGTAGCTCCTACAATGAGCAGTTCTTC; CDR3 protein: CASSMASGSSYNEQFF
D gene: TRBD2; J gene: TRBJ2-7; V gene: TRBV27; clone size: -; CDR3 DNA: TGTGCCAGCAGAAAGCCCGGGCTAGCGGGGTCCTCCTACGAGCAGTACTTC; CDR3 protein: CASRKPGLAGSSYEQYF
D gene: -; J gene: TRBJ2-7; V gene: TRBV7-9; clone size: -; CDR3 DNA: TGTTCCAGCACCTTGTCCGGTTCCCTTCCGTCCTACGAGCAGTACTTC; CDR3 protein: CSSTLSGSLPSYEQYF
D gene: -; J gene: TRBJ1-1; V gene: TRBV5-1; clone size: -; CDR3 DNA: TGCGCCAGCAGCTTAAATGAGCCCAACACTGAAGCTTTCTTT; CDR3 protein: CASSLNEPNTEAFF
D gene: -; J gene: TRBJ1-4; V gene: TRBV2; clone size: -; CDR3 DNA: TGTGCCAGCAGTGATAGGGAGCGACTGTTTTTT; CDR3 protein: CASSDRERLFF
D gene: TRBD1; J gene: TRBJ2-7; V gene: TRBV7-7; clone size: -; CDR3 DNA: TGTGCTAGCAGCCTCACTGGGACAGGTGGCGAGCAGTACTTC; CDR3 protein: CASSLTGTGGEQYF
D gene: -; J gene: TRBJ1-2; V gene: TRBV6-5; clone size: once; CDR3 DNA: TGTGCCAGCACCAAACAGGGCACCTATGGCTACACCTTC; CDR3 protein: CASTKQGTYGYTF
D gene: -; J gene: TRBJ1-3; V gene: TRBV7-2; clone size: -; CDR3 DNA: TGTGCCAGCAGCTCCCAAGGAAACACCATATATTTT; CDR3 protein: CASSSQGNTIYF
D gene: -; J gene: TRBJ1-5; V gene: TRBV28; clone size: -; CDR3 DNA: TGTGCCAGCAGTTTACGGCAGGGCCCAGGTGGGCCCCAGCATTTT; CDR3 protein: CASSLRQGPGGPQHF
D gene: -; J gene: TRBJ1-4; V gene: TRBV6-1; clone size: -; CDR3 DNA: TGTGCCACGTCCACAGGCCCCTTTAATGAAAAACTGTTTTTT; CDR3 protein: CATSTGPFNEKLFF
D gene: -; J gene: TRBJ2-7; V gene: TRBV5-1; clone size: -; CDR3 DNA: TGCGCCAGCAGCCTAAGCTCCTACGAGCAGTACTTC; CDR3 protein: CASSLSSYEQYF
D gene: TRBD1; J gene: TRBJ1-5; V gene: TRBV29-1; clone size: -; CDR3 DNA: TGCAGCGTTGGAGGACAGGGCTCTCAGCCCCAGCATTTT; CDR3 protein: CSVGGQGSQPQHF